These 23 T cell receptor beta chains came from one sample sequenced in a study of T cell changes during pregnancy in multiple sclerosis. The protocol was immunoSEQ multiplex PCR, while the TCRdb copy is restricted to in-frame clones and leaves out a portion. The sample yields over 60,000 clones, 75% to 95% seen once. Sequenced here: peripheral blood, sampled in the third trimester of pregnancy. The source of these receptors is a female donor in good health, enrolled as a control in a pregnancy study.

Only a few counts were recorded for this clone. This chain joins TRBV15 and TRBJ2-7; D is uncertain. V was shortened by 1 base and J by 1 base, with 11 bases between the two germline ends. Germline V gene sequence: CDR1 LNHNV, CDR2 YYDKDF (reference sequence). The CDR3 is 15 amino acids. The CDR3 loop is CATSRGTDTSYEQYF. The CDR3, as DNA: TGTGCCACCAGCAGAGGCACAGATACATCCTACGAGCAGTACTTC.

The chain links TRBV28 to TRBJ2-7, with a possible D match to TRBD2 (6 bases). Trimming shortened V by 11 bases and J by 1 base, and 21 bases separated the two germline ends. CDR3 length: 15 amino acids. Germline V CDR1 and CDR2: MDHEN, SYDVKM. The CDR3 loop reads CAAAVGGAKSYEQYF. DNA of the CDR3: TGTGCCGCAGCAGTCGGCGGGGCAAAATCCTACGAGCAGTACTTC.

The CDR3 reads CASSRSDRGYGYTF. The CDR3 DNA follows: TGTGCCAGCAGTAGATCCGACAGGGGCTATGGCTACACCTTC. The rearrangement uses TRBV6-5 and TRBJ1-2, with 8 bases identical to TRBD1. V lost 5 bases, J lost 4 bases, and 6 bases stayed unmatched. The CDR3 contains 14 residues. Germline values: CDR1 MNHEY, CDR2 SVGAGI.

This clone was seen more than once but under ten times. This chain joins TRBV27 and TRBJ2-2, with 13 bases aligning to TRBD2. This CDR3 spans 15 amino acids. Germline V gene data show CDR1 as MNHEY and CDR2 as SMNVEV (reference sequence). V lost 5 bases and J lost 8; bases outside the gene matches: 5. Here the CDR3 DNA reads TGTGCCAGCAGTCTCCCGGGACTAGCGGGGGGGGAGCTGTTTTTT. Its protein is CASSLPGLAGGELFF.

Written as DNA, the CDR3 is TGTGCTAGTGGTTTGTCCAACAGCGGGAGGGTAAGGGATGAGCAGTTCTTC. Translating gives CASGLSNSGRVRDEQFF. The chain links TRBV12-5 to TRBJ2-1; 10 nucleotides align to TRBD2. The germline gives CDR1 LGHNT, CDR2 FRNRAP. V shed 2 bases, J shed 8 bases, and the junction held 12 bases outside the gene matches. The CDR3 is 17 residues long.

V and J are TRBV28 and TRBJ2-7; 8 bases are a match to TRBD2. CDR1 and CDR2 (germline): MDHEN, SYDVKM. Trimming removed 1 base from V and 7 bases from J; junction bases left unmatched: 15. The CDR3 consists of 17 residues. CDR3 in DNA: TGTGCCAGCAGTTTATACAGCCTTCTAGCGGGTATGGGTGAGCAGTACTTC. Protein sequence: CASSLYSLLAGMGEQYF.

The chain carries TRBV28 and TRBJ2-3; TRBD2 matches at 7 bases. This CDR3 is 14 amino acids long. The V gene's germline CDR1 is MDHEN and CDR2 SYDVKM. V gave up 2 bases and J gave up 2 bases; unmatched junction bases: 1. The CDR3 spells CASSLAGDTDTQYF. The DNA of the CDR3 is TGTGCCAGCAGTTTAGCGGGAGACACAGATACGCAGTATTTT.

The chain couples TRBV5-5 to TRBJ1-5; TRBD1 is a possible D gene (5 bases). The CDR3 has 14 amino acids. CDR1 is SGHKS and CDR2 is YYEKEE in the germline V gene (reference sequence). V lost 0 bases to trimming and J lost 4 bases, with 8 bases between them. The CDR3 reads CASSLATGNQPQHF. Here the CDR3 DNA reads TGTGCCAGCAGCTTGGCCACAGGTAATCAGCCCCAGCATTTT.

The chain has TRBV21-1 and TRBJ1-5; the table calls TRBD1, which could not be checked here. TRBV21-1 counts as a pseudogene. The CDR3 runs 14 residues. As DNA, the CDR3 is TGTGCCAGCAGCCCGACAGAGCCACATCAGCCCCAGCATTTT. This translates into CASSPTEPHQPQHF.

V gene TRBV7-8 combines with J gene TRBJ2-6; no clear D. With 2 bases removed from V and 2 bases from J, the gap between germline ends came to 7 bases. The germline CDR1 and CDR2 sequences are SGHVS and FQNEAQ. The CDR3 has 15 residues. The CDR3 here is CASSLRVAGANVLTF. As DNA, the CDR3 is TGTGCCAGCAGCTTACGGGTTGCTGGGGCCAACGTCCTGACTTTC.

This clone came up a few times. The chain joins TRBV7-2 to TRBJ1-1; 7 bases fit TRBD1. Germline V lookup: CDR1 SGHTA, CDR2 FQGNSA. V lost 5 bases and J lost 9; bases outside the gene matches: 6. This CDR3 has 12 residues. CDR3 bases: TGTGCCAGCAGCGTCCACAGGGGTAAAGCTTTCTTT. It yields the protein CASSVHRGKAFF.

The chain combines TRBV18 with TRBJ2-5, with 10 bases that match TRBD2. J gave up 6 bases and V 3 bases, and 7 bases lay outside the gene matches. Per germline, CDR1 KGHSH and CDR2 LQKENI. The CDR3 consists of 15 residues. The CDR3 DNA follows: TGTGCCAGCTCACCGTCAGCGGGGGGGAAAAAGACCCAGTACTTC. Its translation is CASSPSAGGKKTQYF. The full variable domain, with the rest looked up from reference TRBV18 and TRBJ2-5, is NAGVMQNPRHLVRRRGQEARLRCSPMKGHSHVYWYRQLPEEGLKFMVYLQKENIIDESGMPKERFSAEFPKEGPSILRIQQVVRGDSAAYFCASSPSAGGKKTQYFGPGTRLLVL.

The V gene is TRBV5-1, the J gene TRBJ1-6, with D hard to call. Trimming cost V 1 base and J 7 bases, with 15 bases left between them. This CDR3 spans 16 amino acids. Germline loops: CDR1 SGHRS, CDR2 YFSETQ. The CDR3 coding sequence is TGCGCCAGCAGCTTGCATCCGAGAACCACGAATTCACCCCTCCACTTT. Protein product: CASSLHPRTTNSPLHF. Full variable domain (remainder filled in from reference TRBV5-1 and TRBJ1-6): KAGVTQTPRYLIKTRGQQVTLSCSPISGHRSVSWYQQTPGQGLQFLFEYFSETQRNKGNFPGRFSGRQFSNSRSEMNVSTLELGDSALYLCASSLHPRTTNSPLHFGNGTRLTVT.

The chain has TRBV28 and TRBJ1-1, with D possibly TRBD1 on 6 matching bases. The germline V gene encodes CDR1 MDHEN and CDR2 SYDVKM. V was trimmed by 6 bases and J by 1 base, leaving 12 bases between them. The CDR3 sequence is 14 residues long. CDR3 nucleotides: TGTGCCAGCAGATGGGACACTAGGAACACTGAAGCTTTCTTT. The encoded protein is CASRWDTRNTEAFF.

The V gene is TRBV19, the J gene TRBJ2-7, with a weak D call TRBD1 (6 bases). This CDR3 is 13 amino acids long. Trimming shortened V by 7 bases and J by 3 bases, and 13 bases separated the two germline ends. From germline, CDR1 is LNHDA and CDR2 SQIVND (reference sequence). CDR3 DNA: TGTGCCAGTACCCCACAGGGTAACTACGAGCAGTACTTC. This gives the protein CASTPQGNYEQYF. Complete variable domain (other parts from reference TRBV19 and TRBJ2-7): DGGITQSPKYLFRKEGQNVTLSCEQNLNHDAMYWYRQDPGQGLRLIYYSQIVNDFQKGDIAEGYSVSREKKESFPLTVTSAQKNPTAFYLCASTPQGNYEQYFGPGTRLTVT.

The rearrangement uses TRBV19 and TRBJ1-2; TRBD1 is a possible D gene (6 bases). This CDR3 has 17 amino acids. The germline CDR1 and CDR2 sequences are LNHDA and SQIVND (reference sequence). Trimming left V 3 bases short and J 2 bases short, with 19 bases between. The CDR3 coding sequence is TGTGCCAGTAGTATCCAGGGGCGCCCTACCTTCAACTATGGCTACACCTTC. Encoded protein: CASSIQGRPTFNYGYTF.

This chain joins TRBV7-2 and TRBJ1-1, with D uncertain. CDR3 length: 14 amino acids. Germline values: CDR1 SGHTA, CDR2 FQGNSA. The ends were cut back, 5 bases at V and 4 bases at J, with 14 bases in the middle. Here the CDR3 reads CASSLTRTGTEAFF. CDR3 nucleotide sequence: TGTGCCAGCAGCCTCACCCGAACGGGCACTGAAGCTTTCTTT. The full variable domain, its missing parts supplied by reference TRBV7-2 and TRBJ1-1, is GAGVSQSPSNKVTEKGKDVELRCDPISGHTALYWYRQSLGQGLEFLIYFQGNSAPDKSGLPSDRFSAERTGGSVSTLTIQRTQQEDSAVYLCASSLTRTGTEAFFGQGTRLTVV.

The chain links TRBV7-2 to TRBJ1-6; the D gene is possibly TRBD1 (5 bases). CDR1 and CDR2 from the germline V gene are SGHTA and FQGNSA. Trimming shortened V by 4 bases and J by 7 bases, and 17 bases separated the two germline ends. The CDR3 has 16 amino acids. This CDR3 reads CASSSGPLEGNSPLHF. In DNA, the CDR3 is TGTGCCAGCAGCTCAGGGCCCCTCGAAGGGAATTCACCCCTCCACTTT.

This chain joins TRBV27 and TRBJ1-2, with 12 bases matching TRBD1. Germline loops: CDR1 MNHEY, CDR2 SMNVEV (reference sequence). J gave up 8 bases and V 0 bases, and 7 bases lay outside the gene matches. CDR3 length equals 16 residues. The DNA of the CDR3 is TGTGCCAGCAGTTTATCGGAGGGACAGGGGGCCGAGGGCTACACCTTC. Translating it yields CASSLSEGQGAEGYTF.

The J gene is TRBJ1-1, the V gene TRBV6-5; no definite D call. V lost 8 bases, J lost 2 bases, and 15 bases lay in between. Germline values: CDR1 MNHEY, CDR2 SVGAGI. This CDR3 has 14 residues. The CDR3 DNA follows: TGTGCCAGCTGTCGGGGAACCAAAAACACTGAAGCTTTCTTT. Translation: CASCRGTKNTEAFF.

The V call is TRBV5-1, the J call TRBJ2-7, with D tentatively TRBD1 (5 bases). Deletions cut 0 bases from V and 3 bases from J, with 10 bases between. The CDR3 contains 14 residues. From germline, CDR1 is SGHRS and CDR2 YFSETQ. CDR3 region: CASSLEEGHYEQYF. The CDR3 DNA is TGCGCCAGCAGCTTGGAGGAAGGACACTACGAGCAGTACTTC.

The chain links TRBV14 to TRBJ2-3; TRBD2 aligns across 10 bases. V was clipped by 6 bases and J by 0 bases; unmatched bases: 3. Looked up from germline, CDR1 is SGHDN and CDR2 is FVKESK. There are 15 residues in the CDR3. CDR3 residues: CASRPSGSSTDTQYF. The CDR3 DNA is TGTGCCAGCAGACCTAGCGGGAGTAGCACAGATACGCAGTATTTT.

The CDR3 loop reads CASSTTKNTEAFF. Written as DNA, the CDR3 is TGTGCCAGCAGTACAACCAAGAACACTGAAGCTTTCTTT. The chain employs TRBV6-6 and TRBJ1-1, with D unclear. V lost 5 bases, J lost 1 base, and 8 bases lay in between. Looked up from germline, CDR1 is MNHNY and CDR2 is SVGAGI (reference sequence). This CDR3 is 13 amino acids long.